The 30 T cell receptor beta chains below were found in one sample sequenced in a study of blood T cell repertoires in COVID-19. Only in-frame clones appear in the TCRdb table, and some are missing; sequencing was by immunoSEQ multiplex PCR. This table holds about 260,000 clones, roughly 80% found once. The sample comprised peripheral blood. All receptors derive from a man aged 55 to 70 with acute or convalescent COVID-19.

This chain links TRBV14 with TRBJ1-1, with no clear D. The CDR3 spans 13 residues. V dropped 4 bases and J dropped 1 base, with 7 bases sitting between them. Germline V gene lookup returns CDR1 SGHDN and CDR2 FVKESK. This CDR3 is CASSLQSNTEAFF. The DNA for the CDR3 is TGTGCCAGCAGCCTACAGTCGAACACTGAAGCTTTCTTT.

The gene calls are TRBV6-6 and TRBJ2-2; 8 nucleotides align to TRBD1. The germline CDR1 and CDR2 sequences are MNHNY and SVGAGI (reference sequence). V gave up 6 bases and J gave up 5 bases; unmatched junction bases: 5. This CDR3 contains 14 residues. CDR3 DNA: TGTGCCAGCAGGCTGCGGACAGGGACCGGGGAGCTGTTTTTT. Encoded protein: CASRLRTGTGELFF.

The V gene is TRBV10-3, the J gene TRBJ2-5; D gene unclear. This CDR3 region has 11 residues. Trimming removed 6 bases from V and 5 bases from J, with 7 bases in between. Germline V CDR1 and CDR2: ENHRY, SYGVKD. This CDR3 reads CAIRASETQYF. The CDR3, as DNA: TGTGCCATCAGGGCCTCTGAGACCCAGTACTTC.

The chain couples TRBV18 to TRBJ1-3; D is unclear. Germline V CDR1 and CDR2: KGHSH, LQKENI. Trimming removed 4 bases at V and 0 bases at J, with 7 bases between. The CDR3 sequence is 14 residues long. In DNA form, the CDR3 reads TGTGCCAGCTCACGCGGGGTCTCTGGAAACACCATATATTTT. Amino acid sequence: CASSRGVSGNTIYF.

The rearrangement links TRBV3-1 (or the pseudogene TRBV3-2) to TRBJ1-2; the match to TRBD1 covers 9 bases. This CDR3 has 14 residues. V dropped 4 bases and J dropped 8; count of bases not matched to a gene: 8. The germline gives CDR1 LGHDT, CDR2 YNNKEL (reference sequence). CDR3 residues: CASSLYRGLEGYTF. DNA of the CDR3: TGTGCCAGCAGCCTTTACAGGGGGCTTGAAGGCTACACCTTC.

This chain links TRBV7-3 with TRBJ2-2; possible D gene TRBD2, 6 bases. The CDR3 has 14 amino acids. V gave up 5 bases and J gave up 1 base, with 8 bases separating them. Germline loops: CDR1 SGHTA, CDR2 FQGTGA. CDR3 residues: CASSRDWNTGELFF. CDR3 sequence (DNA): TGTGCCAGCAGCCGGGACTGGAACACCGGGGAGCTGTTTTTT.

The chain carries TRBV6-1 and TRBJ2-1, with 8 bases identical to TRBD1. Trimming at V came to 3 bases and at J to 6 bases, leaving 1 base not matched to a gene. The CDR3 contains 13 residues. CDR1 is MNHNS and CDR2 is SASEGT in the germline V gene. The CDR3 sequence is CASSDRGLNEQFF. CDR3 DNA: TGTGCCAGCAGTGACAGGGGGCTCAATGAGCAGTTCTTC.

The V call is TRBV11-2, the J call TRBJ2-7, with 11 bases identical to TRBD2. CDR1 is SGHAT, CDR2 FQNNGV, per germline. V trimming: 5 bases; J trimming: 1 base; junction bases outside the gene matches: 4. The CDR3 runs 15 residues. The chain's CDR3 is CASSTVAGGSYEQYF. The CDR3, as DNA: TGTGCCAGCAGCACTGTAGCGGGAGGGTCCTACGAGCAGTACTTC.

This chain links TRBV5-8 with TRBJ1-3; 8 nucleotides match TRBD1. Germline assignment: CDR1 SGHTS and CDR2 YDEGEE. CDR3 length: 14 amino acids. The V gene end was trimmed by 4 bases and the J gene end by 8 bases; junction bases not matched to a gene: 8. The CDR3 nucleotides read TGTGCCAGCAGCCCTGGACAGGGCGTATACACCATATATTTT. Its protein is CASSPGQGVYTIYF.

This clone was observed a single time. J is TRBJ2-3 and V is TRBV7-2; D possibly corresponds to TRBD1 (6 bases). Trimming left V 3 bases short and J 5 bases short, with 12 bases between. There are 14 residues in the CDR3. Germline V gene sequence: CDR1 SGHTA, CDR2 FQGNSA. CDR3 in DNA: TGTGCCAGCAGCTTTGACAGGTACCGAGATACGCAGTATTTT. Protein product: CASSFDRYRDTQYF.

The chain carries TRBV28 and TRBJ1-1, with D possibly TRBD1 on 5 matching bases. The germline gives CDR1 MDHEN, CDR2 SYDVKM. The CDR3 is 15 residues long. Trimming pared 7 bases from V and 3 bases from J, leaving 18 bases between. The CDR3: CASTFNPAGYTEAFF. DNA for the CDR3: TGTGCCAGCACCTTCAATCCGGCAGGGTACACTGAAGCTTTCTTT.

CDR3 DNA sequence: TGTGCCAGCAGCTTTGGGTTGCGGGAGCAGTACTTC. Protein product: CASSFGLREQYF. The genes are TRBV11-2 and TRBJ2-7; no firm D call. The CDR3 is made up of 12 amino acids. CDR1 is SGHAT, CDR2 FQNNGV, per germline. Trimming took off 3 bases at V and 7 bases at J, with 10 bases between the two ends.

CDR3 residues: CASSRGQGRFGTNEKLFF. Written as DNA, the CDR3 is TGTGCCAGCAGCCGGGGACAGGGGAGGTTCGGGACTAATGAAAAACTGTTTTTT. This chain uses TRBV7-9 with TRBJ1-4, with TRBD1 matching over 10 bases. Unmatched junction bases numbered 11, after V lost 5 bases and J lost 2 bases. This CDR3 comprises 18 residues. From germline, CDR1 is SEHNR and CDR2 FQNEAQ (reference sequence). Together with reference TRBV7-9 and TRBJ1-4, the CDR3 gives the full variable domain: DTGVSQNPRHKITKRGQNVTFRCDPISEHNRLYWYRQTLGQGPEFLTYFQNEAQLEKSRLLSDRFSAERPKGSFSTLEIQRTEQGDSAMYLCASSRGQGRFGTNEKLFFGSGTQLSVL.

The V and J genes are TRBV6-5 and TRBJ1-3; D unclear. Trimming shortened V by 6 bases and J by 0 bases, and 12 bases separated the two germline ends. The CDR3 totals 15 residues. Per germline, CDR1 MNHEY and CDR2 SVGAGI. The CDR3 protein is CASRIVQSSGNTIYF. CDR3 sequence (DNA): TGTGCCAGCAGGATTGTACAGAGCTCTGGAAACACCATATATTTT.

This chain uses TRBV10-1 with TRBJ1-2; TRBD1 matches 10 bases. CDR3 length: 17 residues. Trimming at V came to 3 bases and at J to 4 bases, leaving 11 bases not matched to a gene. Germline loops: CDR1 WNHNN, CDR2 SYGVQD (reference sequence). The DNA of the CDR3 is TGCGCCAGCAGTGATCTAACGACAGGGGGCGGGGGCTATGGCTACACCTTC. It yields the protein CASSDLTTGGGGYGYTF.

This chain connects TRBV7-8 to TRBJ2-1, with TRBD2 as a possible D gene (6 bases). V lost 5 bases, J lost 6 bases, and 20 bases lay in between. The CDR3 sequence is 16 residues long. Germline V gene sequence: CDR1 SGHVS, CDR2 FQNEAQ. The CDR3 nucleotides are TGTGCCAGCAGCGATAGAACTAGCCGTCCTGGCAATGAGCAGTTCTTC. As protein: CASSDRTSRPGNEQFF.

The chain has TRBV7-3 and TRBJ2-2, with 7 bases fitting TRBD2. V lost 4 bases to trimming and J lost 2 bases; unmatched junction nucleotides: 16. Per germline, CDR1 SGHTA and CDR2 FQGTGA. The CDR3 length is 19 residues. In DNA form, the CDR3 reads TGTGCCAGCAGCTCCCGTGGTTTTCGTTGGGACTATAACACCGGGGAGCTGTTTTTT. Translated: CASSSRGFRWDYNTGELFF.

V and J are TRBV6-5 and TRBJ2-2, with TRBD1 matching over 9 bases. Trimming at V came to 6 bases and at J to 3 bases, leaving 5 bases not matched to a gene. Germline-derived CDR1 and CDR2 are MNHEY and SVGAGI. This CDR3 region has 15 residues. CDR3 amino acids: CASRTDRGDTGELFF. The CDR3 bases are TGTGCCAGCAGGACGGACAGGGGAGACACCGGGGAGCTGTTTTTT.

J is TRBJ1-5 and V is TRBV4-1; D unresolved. Germline loops: CDR1 MGHRA, CDR2 YSYEKL. CDR3 length equals 19 residues. Trimming stripped 0 bases from V and 0 bases from J, with 18 bases between. The DNA of the CDR3 is TGCGCCAGCAGCCAAGAAGAGGCCGGATCTTACTTTAGCAATCAGCCCCAGCATTTT. It encodes CASSQEEAGSYFSNQPQHF.

The V gene is TRBV5-1, the J gene TRBJ2-1, with 12 bases that match TRBD2. V lost 3 bases to trimming and J lost 9 bases; unmatched junction nucleotides: 10. The CDR3 runs to 16 residues. CDR1 and CDR2 from the germline V gene are SGHRS and YFSETQ. CDR3 amino acids: CASSSIPSGGAGEQFF. CDR3 in DNA: TGCGCCAGCAGCTCTATCCCTAGCGGGGGGGCCGGTGAGCAGTTCTTC.

CDR3 amino acids: CASGSSTDTNEQFF. CDR3 bases: TGCGCCAGCGGTTCCTCGACAGATACCAATGAGCAGTTCTTC. J is TRBJ2-1 and V is TRBV4-1; D possibly corresponds to TRBD1 (5 bases). The germline V gene encodes CDR1 MGHRA and CDR2 YSYEKL. The CDR3 sequence is 14 residues long. The germline V and J ends were trimmed by 8 bases and 6 bases, with 17 bases remaining between them.

This chain connects TRBV28 to TRBJ2-7; TRBD1 agrees at 7 bases. CDR1 and CDR2 (germline): MDHEN, SYDVKM. This CDR3 is 14 amino acids long. V shed 6 bases and J 4 bases; nucleotides not matched to a gene: 9. Written as DNA, the CDR3 is TGTGCCAGCAGGGTACAGGGGCCCCCGTACGAGCAGTACTTC. As protein: CASRVQGPPYEQYF.

This sequence joins TRBV6-1 and TRBJ1-5, with D uncertain. CDR1 and CDR2 from the germline V gene are MNHNS and SASEGT. The CDR3 sequence is 15 residues long. V lost 1 base, J lost 3 bases, and 10 bases lay in between. For the CDR3, the DNA is TGTGCCAGCAGTGAAGACGGGTTCTCCAATCAGCCCCAGCATTTT. This translates into CASSEDGFSNQPQHF.

The chain is built from TRBV7-2 and TRBJ2-5; TRBD2 aligns across 7 bases. Germline trimming cut 1 base from V and 4 bases from J; bases unmatched to any gene: 6. The CDR3 runs to 15 residues. CDR1 SGHTA and CDR2 FQGNSA come from the germline V gene. The CDR3 nucleotides read TGTGCCAGCAGCTTAGTTTTTACGGGAGGAGAGACCCAGTACTTC. Amino acids: CASSLVFTGGETQYF.

This chain joins TRBV19 and TRBJ2-7, with a tentative D call TRBD2 (5 bases). The CDR3 runs 14 residues. Trimming pared 0 bases from V and 2 bases from J, leaving 8 bases between. Per the germline V gene, CDR1 is LNHDA and CDR2 is SQIVND (reference sequence). The CDR3: CASSIDGVAYEQYF. CDR3 DNA: TGTGCCAGTAGTATAGACGGGGTTGCCTACGAGCAGTACTTC. Supplemented by reference TRBV19 and TRBJ2-7, the full variable domain reads DGGITQSPKYLFRKEGQNVTLSCEQNLNHDAMYWYRQDPGQGLRLIYYSQIVNDFQKGDIAEGYSVSREKKESFPLTVTSAQKNPTAFYLCASSIDGVAYEQYFGPGTRLTVT.

This clone has just one count. The chain joins TRBV15 to TRBJ2-1, with a tentative D call TRBD2 (6 bases). Germline V gene lookup returns CDR1 LNHNV and CDR2 YYDKDF (reference sequence). Trimming removed 1 base from V and 4 bases from J, with 17 bases in between. The CDR3 spans 17 residues. In nucleotides, the CDR3 is TGTGCCACCAGCAGAGTAGGTGGAGGCGGGGCGTACAATGAGCAGTTCTTC. Translated, it gives CATSRVGGGGAYNEQFF. Full variable domain (outside the CDR3, taken from reference TRBV15 and TRBJ2-1): DAMVIQNPRYQVTQFGKPVTLSCSQTLNHNVMYWYQQKSSQAPKLLFHYYDKDFNNEADTPDNFQSRRPNTSFCFLDIRSPGLGDTAMYLCATSRVGGGGAYNEQFFGPGTRLTVL.

This chain connects TRBV19 to TRBJ2-1; 11 bases align to TRBD2. The V gene's germline CDR1 is LNHDA and CDR2 SQIVND (reference sequence). CDR3 length: 16 residues. Trimming removed 7 bases from V and 9 bases from J; junction bases left unmatched: 14. DNA of the CDR3: TGTGCCAGTAACGGACAGGGTAGCGGGAGGGAGGTTGAGCAGTTCTTC. It encodes CASNGQGSGREVEQFF.

Only a few counts were recorded for this clone. The J gene is TRBJ2-1, the V gene TRBV7-9, with 8 nucleotides matching TRBD2. Germline V lookup: CDR1 SEHNR, CDR2 FQNEAQ (reference sequence). The CDR3 loop spans 15 amino acids. With 4 bases clipped from V and 5 bases from J, the junction kept 7 bases outside the gene matches. As DNA, the CDR3 is TGTGCCAGCAGCTCCACTAGCGGAACCCACAATGAGCAGTTCTTC. Translating it yields CASSSTSGTHNEQFF.

The rearrangement joins TRBV6-2 or TRBV6-3 to TRBJ2-7; 7 bases are a match to TRBD2. CDR1 and CDR2 from the germline V gene are MNHEY and SVGEGT. The trim removed 2 bases at V and 2 bases at J, leaving 12 bases unmatched. The CDR3 sequence is 17 residues long. CDR3 residues: CASSYGGRAARAYEQYF. CDR3 in DNA: TGTGCCAGCAGTTACGGTGGGAGGGCCGCTCGGGCCTACGAGCAGTACTTC.

A note on this clone: The DNA is left out, because the CDR3 cannot be placed on it with certainty; the CDR3 is given as TCRdb lists it. V is TRBV10-1 and J is TRBJ1-2; TRBD1, the table's D call, lacks a check against the DNA. In germline, CDR1 is WNHNN, CDR2 SYGVQD (reference sequence). Including both end residues, the CDR3 is 16 amino acids long. The CDR3 sequence: CASSEYFGRQCYGYTF.